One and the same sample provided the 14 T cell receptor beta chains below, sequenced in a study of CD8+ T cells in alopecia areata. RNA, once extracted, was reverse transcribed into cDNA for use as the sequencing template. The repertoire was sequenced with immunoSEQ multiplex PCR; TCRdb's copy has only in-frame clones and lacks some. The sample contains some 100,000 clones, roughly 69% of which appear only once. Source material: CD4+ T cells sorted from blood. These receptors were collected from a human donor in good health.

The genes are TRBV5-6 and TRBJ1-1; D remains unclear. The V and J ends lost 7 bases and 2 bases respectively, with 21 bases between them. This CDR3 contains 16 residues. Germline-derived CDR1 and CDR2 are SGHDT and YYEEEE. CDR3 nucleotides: TGTGCCAGCGGACCTCCGACACTGCTATCCAACACTGAAGCTTTCTTT. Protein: CASGPPTLLSNTEAFF.

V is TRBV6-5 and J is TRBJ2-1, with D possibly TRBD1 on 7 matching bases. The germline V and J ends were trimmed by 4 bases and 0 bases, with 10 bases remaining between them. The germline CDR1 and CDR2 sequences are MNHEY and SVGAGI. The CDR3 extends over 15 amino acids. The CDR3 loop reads CASSSGGFSYNEQFF. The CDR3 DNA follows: TGTGCCAGCAGTTCAGGGGGGTTCTCCTACAATGAGCAGTTCTTC.

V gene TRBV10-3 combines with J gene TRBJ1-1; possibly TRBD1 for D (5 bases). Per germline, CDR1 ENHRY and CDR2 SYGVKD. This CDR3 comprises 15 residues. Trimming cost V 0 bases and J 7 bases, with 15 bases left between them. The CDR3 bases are TGTGCCATCAGTGAGTCTGCGCGGGACGAAGGTGAAGCTTTCTTT. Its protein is CAISESARDEGEAFF.

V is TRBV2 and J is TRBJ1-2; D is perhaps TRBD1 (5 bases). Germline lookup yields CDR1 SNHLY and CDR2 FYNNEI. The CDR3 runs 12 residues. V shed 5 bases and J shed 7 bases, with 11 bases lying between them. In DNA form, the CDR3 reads TGTGCCAGCAGTCTCAGGGCCCTTGGCTACACCTTC. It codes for CASSLRALGYTF.

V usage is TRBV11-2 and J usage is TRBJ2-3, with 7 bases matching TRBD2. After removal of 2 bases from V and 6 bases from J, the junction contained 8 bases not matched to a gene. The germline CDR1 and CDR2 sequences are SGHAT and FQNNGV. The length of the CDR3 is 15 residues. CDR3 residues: CASSLSGGEGDTQYF. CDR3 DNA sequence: TGTGCCAGCAGCTTATCTGGGGGGGAGGGCGATACGCAGTATTTT.

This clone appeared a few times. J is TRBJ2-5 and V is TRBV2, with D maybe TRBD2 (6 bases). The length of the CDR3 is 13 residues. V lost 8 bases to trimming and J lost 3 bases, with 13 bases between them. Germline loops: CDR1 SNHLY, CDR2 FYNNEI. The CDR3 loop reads CASVRDSKETQYF. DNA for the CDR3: TGTGCCAGCGTCCGGGACTCCAAAGAGACCCAGTACTTC.

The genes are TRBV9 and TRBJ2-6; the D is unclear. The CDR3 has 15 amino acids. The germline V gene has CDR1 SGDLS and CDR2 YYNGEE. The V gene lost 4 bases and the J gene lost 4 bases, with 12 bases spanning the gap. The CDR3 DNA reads TGTGCCAGCAGCCCCCGCAACGCAGGGGCCAACGTCCTGACTTTC. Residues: CASSPRNAGANVLTF.

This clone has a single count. The CDR3 region is CASSRDREYGYTF. CDR3 nucleotides: TGTGCCAGTAGTAGGGACAGGGAATATGGCTACACCTTC. The chain links TRBV19 to TRBJ1-2, with 9 bases fitting TRBD1. CDR3 length: 13 amino acids. V shed 4 bases and J 5 bases; nucleotides not matched to a gene: 2. The germline CDR1 and CDR2 sequences are LNHDA and SQIVND (reference sequence).

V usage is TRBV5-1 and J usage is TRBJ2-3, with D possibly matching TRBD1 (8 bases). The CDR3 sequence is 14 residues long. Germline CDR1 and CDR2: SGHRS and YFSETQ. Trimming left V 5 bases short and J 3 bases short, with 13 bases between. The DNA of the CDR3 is TGCGCCAGCAGAGGACAGGGAGGGACAGATACGCAGTATTTT. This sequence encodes CASRGQGGTDTQYF.

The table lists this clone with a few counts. Written as DNA, the CDR3 is TGCAGCGTTGCCGCGAAGCGGGGGGTGTCTGGGGCCAACGTCCTGACTTTC. It is translated as CSVAAKRGVSGANVLTF. The chain uses TRBV29-1 and TRBJ2-6; 9 positions agree with TRBD2. The germline V gene has CDR1 SQVTM and CDR2 ANQGSEA. The CDR3 consists of 17 residues. V shed 4 bases, J shed 1 base, and the junction held 8 bases outside the gene matches.

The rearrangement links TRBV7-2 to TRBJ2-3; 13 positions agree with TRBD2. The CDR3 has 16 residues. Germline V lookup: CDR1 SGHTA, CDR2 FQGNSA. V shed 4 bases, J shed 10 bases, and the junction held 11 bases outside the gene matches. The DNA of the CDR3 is TGTGCCAGCAGCTCTAGGACTAGCGGGGGCCAGGTCGCGCAGTATTTT. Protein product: CASSSRTSGGQVAQYF.

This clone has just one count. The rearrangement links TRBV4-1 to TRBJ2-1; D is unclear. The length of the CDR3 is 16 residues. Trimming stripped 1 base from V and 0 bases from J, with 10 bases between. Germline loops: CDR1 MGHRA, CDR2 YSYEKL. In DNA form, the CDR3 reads TGCGCCAGCAGCCAAGGTCCGCTAAGCTCCTACAATGAGCAGTTCTTC. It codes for CASSQGPLSSYNEQFF.

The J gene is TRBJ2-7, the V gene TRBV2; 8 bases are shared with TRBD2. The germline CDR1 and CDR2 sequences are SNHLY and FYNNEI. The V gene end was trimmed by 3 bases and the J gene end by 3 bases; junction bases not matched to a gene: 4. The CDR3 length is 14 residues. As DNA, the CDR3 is TGTGCCAGCAGTGATAGTGCGGGGGGCTACGAGCAGTACTTC. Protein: CASSDSAGGYEQYF. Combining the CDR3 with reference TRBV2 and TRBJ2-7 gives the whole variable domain EPEVTQTPSHQVTQMGQEVILRCVPISNHLYFYWYRQILGQKVEFLVSFYNNEISEKSEIFDDQFSVERPDGSNFTLKIRSTKLEDSAMYFCASSDSAGGYEQYFGPGTRLTVT.

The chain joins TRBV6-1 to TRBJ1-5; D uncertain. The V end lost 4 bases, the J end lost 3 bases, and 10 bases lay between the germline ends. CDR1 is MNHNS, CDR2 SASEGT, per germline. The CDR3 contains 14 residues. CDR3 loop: CASSVGNFNQPQHF. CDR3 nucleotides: TGTGCCAGCAGTGTCGGTAACTTCAATCAGCCCCAGCATTTT.